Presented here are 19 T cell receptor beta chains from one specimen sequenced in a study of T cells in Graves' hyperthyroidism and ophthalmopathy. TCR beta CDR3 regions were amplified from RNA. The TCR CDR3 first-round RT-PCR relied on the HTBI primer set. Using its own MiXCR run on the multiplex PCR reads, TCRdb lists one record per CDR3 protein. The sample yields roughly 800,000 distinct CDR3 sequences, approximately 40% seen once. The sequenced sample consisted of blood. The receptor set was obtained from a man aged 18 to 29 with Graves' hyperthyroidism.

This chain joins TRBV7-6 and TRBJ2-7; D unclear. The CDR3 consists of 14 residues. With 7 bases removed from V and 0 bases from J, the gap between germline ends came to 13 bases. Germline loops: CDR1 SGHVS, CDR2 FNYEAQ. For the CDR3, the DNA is TGTGCCAGCACCCAGAGGCCCTACTCCTACGAGCAGTACTTC. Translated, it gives CASTQRPYSYEQYF.

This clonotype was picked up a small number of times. This CDR3 is CASSLSPTGPGELFF. CDR3 nucleotide sequence: TGTGCCAGCAGTTTATCGCCTACCGGCCCCGGGGAGCTGTTTTTT. This chain uses TRBV9 with TRBJ2-2; D call uncertain. Germline CDR1 reads SGDLS; CDR2 reads YYNGEE. The CDR3 is 15 residues long. V shed 5 bases and J shed 6 bases, with 17 bases lying between them.

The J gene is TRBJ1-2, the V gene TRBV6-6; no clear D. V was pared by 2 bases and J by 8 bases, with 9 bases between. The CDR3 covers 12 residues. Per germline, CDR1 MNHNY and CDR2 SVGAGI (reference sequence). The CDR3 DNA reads TGTGCCAGCAGTTACCGAGGGAGCGGCTACACCTTC. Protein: CASSYRGSGYTF.

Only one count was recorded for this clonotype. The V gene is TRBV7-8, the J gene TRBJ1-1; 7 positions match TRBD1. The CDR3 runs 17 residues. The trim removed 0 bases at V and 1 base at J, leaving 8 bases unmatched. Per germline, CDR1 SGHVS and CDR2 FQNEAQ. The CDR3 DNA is TGTGCCAGCAGCTTAGCTCTAGACAGGGACGGGAACACTGAAGCTTTCTTT. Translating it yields CASSLALDRDGNTEAFF.

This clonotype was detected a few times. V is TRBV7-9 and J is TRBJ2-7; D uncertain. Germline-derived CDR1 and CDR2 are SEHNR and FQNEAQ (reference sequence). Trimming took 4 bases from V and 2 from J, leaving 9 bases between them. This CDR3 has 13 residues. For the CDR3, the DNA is TGTGCCAGCAGCTACCTATCCACCTACGAGCAGTACTTC. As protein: CASSYLSTYEQYF.

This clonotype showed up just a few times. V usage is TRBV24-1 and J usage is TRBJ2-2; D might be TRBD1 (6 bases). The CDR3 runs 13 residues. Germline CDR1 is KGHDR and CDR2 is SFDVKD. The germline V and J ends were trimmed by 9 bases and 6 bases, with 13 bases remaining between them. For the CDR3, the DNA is TGTGCCACCTCGGACAGTTTCCCCGGGGAGCTGTTTTTT. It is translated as CATSDSFPGELFF.

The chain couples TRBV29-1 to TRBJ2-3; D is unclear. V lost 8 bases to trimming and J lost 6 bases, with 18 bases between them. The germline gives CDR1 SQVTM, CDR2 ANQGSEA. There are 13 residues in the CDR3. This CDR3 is CSPVTGDGDTQYF. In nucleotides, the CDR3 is TGCAGCCCTGTGACCGGCGACGGGGATACGCAGTATTTT.

The CDR3 region is CASSSAPATVEQYF. CDR3 DNA sequence: TGTGCCAGCAGCTCAGCGCCGGCTACCGTGGAGCAGTACTTC. V is TRBV9 and J is TRBJ2-7; D unresolved. The germline CDR1 and CDR2 sequences are SGDLS and YYNGEE. The CDR3 totals 14 residues. V was trimmed by 4 bases and J by 7 bases, leaving 18 bases between them.

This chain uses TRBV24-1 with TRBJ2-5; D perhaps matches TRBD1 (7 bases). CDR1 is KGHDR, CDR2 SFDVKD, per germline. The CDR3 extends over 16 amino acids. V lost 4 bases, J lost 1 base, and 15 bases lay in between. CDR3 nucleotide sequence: TGTGCCACCAGTGAAGGGGGGACAGCTCTCCAAGAGACCCAGTACTTC. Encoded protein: CATSEGGTALQETQYF.

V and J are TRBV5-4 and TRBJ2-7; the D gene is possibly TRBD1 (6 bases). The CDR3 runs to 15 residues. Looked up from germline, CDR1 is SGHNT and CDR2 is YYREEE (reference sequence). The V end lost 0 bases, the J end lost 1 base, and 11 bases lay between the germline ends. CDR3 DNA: TGTGCCAGCAGCTTGGGGACAGACTTTTCCTACGAGCAGTACTTC. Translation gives CASSLGTDFSYEQYF.

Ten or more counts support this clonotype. CDR3 nucleotide sequence: TGTGCCAGTAGTATCCTGGCGGTGACGGCAACTAGCCTCAATCAGCCCCAGCATTTT. It translates to CASSILAVTATSLNQPQHF. This chain uses TRBV19 with TRBJ1-5, with D unclear. CDR1 LNHDA and CDR2 SQIVND come from the germline V gene (reference sequence). The CDR3 runs 19 residues. Trimming pared 3 bases from V and 3 bases from J, leaving 24 bases between.

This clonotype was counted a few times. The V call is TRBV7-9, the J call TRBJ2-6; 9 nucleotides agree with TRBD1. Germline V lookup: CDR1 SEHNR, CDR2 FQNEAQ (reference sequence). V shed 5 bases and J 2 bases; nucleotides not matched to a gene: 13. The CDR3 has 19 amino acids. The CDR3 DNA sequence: TGTGCCAGCAGCCCCACCAGGGGACAGGGTCCTACTGGGGCCAACGTCCTGACTTTC. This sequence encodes CASSPTRGQGPTGANVLTF. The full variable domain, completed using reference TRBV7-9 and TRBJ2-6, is DTGVSQNPRHKITKRGQNVTFRCDPISEHNRLYWYRQTLGQGPEFLTYFQNEAQLEKSRLLSDRFSAERPKGSFSTLEIQRTEQGDSAMYLCASSPTRGQGPTGANVLTFGAGSRLTVL.

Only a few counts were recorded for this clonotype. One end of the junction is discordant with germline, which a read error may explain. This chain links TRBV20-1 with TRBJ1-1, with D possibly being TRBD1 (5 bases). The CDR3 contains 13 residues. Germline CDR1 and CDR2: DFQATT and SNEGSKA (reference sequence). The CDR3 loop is CSAETALNTEAFF. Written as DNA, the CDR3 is TGCAGTGCAGAGACAGCGTTGAATACTGAAGCTTTCTTT.

The CDR3 DNA sequence: TGTGCCAGCAGCCGGGCGGGGGGGGAGACCCAGTACTTC. Residues: CASSRAGGETQYF. The chain combines TRBV7-9 with TRBJ2-5; 9 bases align to TRBD2. This CDR3 is built from 13 residues. Per germline, CDR1 SEHNR and CDR2 FQNEAQ (reference sequence). V lost 5 bases to trimming and J lost 5 bases; unmatched junction nucleotides: 3.

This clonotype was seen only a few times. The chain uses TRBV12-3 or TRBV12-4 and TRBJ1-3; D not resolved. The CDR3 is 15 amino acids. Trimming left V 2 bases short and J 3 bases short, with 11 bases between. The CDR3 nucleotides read TGTGCCAGCAGTTTATGGGTAGAACGTGGAAACACCATATATTTT. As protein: CASSLWVERGNTIYF.

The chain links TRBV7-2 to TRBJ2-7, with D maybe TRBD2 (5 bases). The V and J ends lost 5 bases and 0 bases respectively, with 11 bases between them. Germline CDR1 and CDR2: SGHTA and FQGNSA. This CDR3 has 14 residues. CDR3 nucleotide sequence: TGTGCCAGCAGCGAGACTACCTACTCCTACGAGCAGTACTTC. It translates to CASSETTYSYEQYF. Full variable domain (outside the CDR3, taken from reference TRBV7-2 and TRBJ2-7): GAGVSQSPSNKVTEKGKDVELRCDPISGHTALYWYRQSLGQGLEFLIYFQGNSAPDKSGLPSDRFSAERTGGSVSTLTIQRTQQEDSAVYLCASSETTYSYEQYFGPGTRLTVT.

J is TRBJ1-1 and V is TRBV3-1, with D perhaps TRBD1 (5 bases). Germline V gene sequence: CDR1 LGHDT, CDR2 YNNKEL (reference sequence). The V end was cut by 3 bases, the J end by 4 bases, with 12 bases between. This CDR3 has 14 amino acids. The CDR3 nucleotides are TGTGCCAGCAGCCAGACAGACCCGGCCACTGAAGCTTTCTTT. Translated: CASSQTDPATEAFF.

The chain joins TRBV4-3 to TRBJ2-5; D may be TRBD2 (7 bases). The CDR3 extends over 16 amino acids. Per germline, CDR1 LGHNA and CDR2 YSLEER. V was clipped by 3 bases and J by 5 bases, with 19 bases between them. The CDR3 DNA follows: TGCGCCAGCAGCCACCTAAGATTGGGGGGGCCGGAGACCCAGTACTTC. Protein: CASSHLRLGGPETQYF.

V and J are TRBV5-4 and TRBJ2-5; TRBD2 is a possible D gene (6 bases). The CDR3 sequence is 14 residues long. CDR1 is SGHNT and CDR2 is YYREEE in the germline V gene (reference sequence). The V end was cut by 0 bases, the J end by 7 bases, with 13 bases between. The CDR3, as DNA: TGTGCCAGCAGCTTGGATTCTCGGAGGGGGACCCAGTACTTC. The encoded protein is CASSLDSRRGTQYF.